This TCR beta chain was captured by sequencing in a study of cytomegalovirus exposure and HLA in healthy donors. Study background: In an early release, HLA-typed donors contributed roughly 85 million unique TCR sequences. Study-level points and caveats: In a later analysis, most CMV-associated TCR beta chains appeared HLA-restricted. Researchers reportedly found TCR beta sequences accurately predicted most subjects' HLA-A and HLA-B alleles.

60 Vbeta and 13 Jbeta primers were used in PCR. Only in-frame clones appear in the TCRdb table, and some are missing; sequencing was by immunoSEQ multiplex PCR. This table has approximately 150,000 clones, 60% to 85% appearing once. The CDR3 has 13 amino acids. V was pared by 6 bases and J by 5 bases, with 6 bases of the junction left unmatched. Germline assignment: CDR1 MNHEY and CDR2 SVGAGI. Details on this clone: Its antigen is unknown.

This chain uses TRBV6-5 with TRBJ2-7; 8 bases map to TRBD1. Sequencing was carried out using PBMCs. This clonotype originated in a man between 45 and 60 years old in good health and CMV-seropositive. The CDR3 here is CASSRGQAHEQYF. The DNA of the CDR3 is TGTGCCAGCAGCCGGGGACAGGCCCACGAGCAGTACTTC.